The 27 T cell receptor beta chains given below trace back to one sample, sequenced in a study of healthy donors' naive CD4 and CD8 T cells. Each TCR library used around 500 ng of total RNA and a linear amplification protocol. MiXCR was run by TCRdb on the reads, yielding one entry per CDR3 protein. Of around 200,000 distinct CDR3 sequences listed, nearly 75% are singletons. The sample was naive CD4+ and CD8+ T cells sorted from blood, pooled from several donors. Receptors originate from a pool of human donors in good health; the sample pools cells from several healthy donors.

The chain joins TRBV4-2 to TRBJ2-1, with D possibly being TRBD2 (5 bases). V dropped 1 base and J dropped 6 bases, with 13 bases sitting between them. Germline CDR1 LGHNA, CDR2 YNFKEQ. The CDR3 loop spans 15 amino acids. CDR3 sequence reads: CASSQVAASFNEQFF. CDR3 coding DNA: TGTGCCAGCAGCCAAGTGGCGGCTAGCTTCAATGAGCAGTTCTTC.

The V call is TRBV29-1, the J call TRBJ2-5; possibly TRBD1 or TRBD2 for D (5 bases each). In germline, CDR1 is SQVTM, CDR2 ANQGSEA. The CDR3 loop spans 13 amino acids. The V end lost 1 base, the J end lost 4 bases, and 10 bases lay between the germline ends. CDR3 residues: CSVEGGTGETQYF. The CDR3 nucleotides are TGCAGCGTTGAAGGAGGGACGGGAGAGACCCAGTACTTC. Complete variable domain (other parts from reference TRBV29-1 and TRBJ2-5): SAVISQKPSRDICQRGTSLTIQCQVDSQVTMMFWYRQQPGQSLTLIATANQGSEATYESGFVIDKFPISRPNLTFSTLTVSNMSPEDSSIYLCSVEGGTGETQYFGPGTRLLVL.

The CDR3 loop is CASSLTHNTEAFF. CDR3 DNA sequence: TGTGCCAGCAGTTTGACACACAACACTGAAGCTTTCTTT. The rearrangement joins TRBV6-5 to TRBJ1-1; no definite D call. The length of the CDR3 is 13 residues. V lost 4 bases, J lost 2 bases, and 8 bases lay in between. Looked up from germline, CDR1 is MNHEY and CDR2 is SVGAGI.

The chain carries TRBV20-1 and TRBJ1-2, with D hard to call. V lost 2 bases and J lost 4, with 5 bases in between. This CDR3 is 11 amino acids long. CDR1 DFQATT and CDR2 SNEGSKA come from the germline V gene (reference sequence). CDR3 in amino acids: CSARRTYGYTF. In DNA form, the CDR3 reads TGCAGTGCTAGACGGACCTATGGCTACACCTTC.

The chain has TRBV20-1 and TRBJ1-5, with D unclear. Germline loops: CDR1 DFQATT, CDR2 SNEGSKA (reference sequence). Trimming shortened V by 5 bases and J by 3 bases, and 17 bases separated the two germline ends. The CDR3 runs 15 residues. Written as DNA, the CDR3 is TGCAGTGCTCAAATACTCGCCGGGATCAATCAGCCCCAGCATTTT. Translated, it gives CSAQILAGINQPQHF.

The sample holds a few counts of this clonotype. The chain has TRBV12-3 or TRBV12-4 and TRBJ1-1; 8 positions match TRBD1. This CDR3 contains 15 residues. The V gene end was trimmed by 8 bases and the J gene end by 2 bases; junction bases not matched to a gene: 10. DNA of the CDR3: TGTGCCAGCGGAATATGGACAGGGAGTAACACTGAAGCTTTCTTT. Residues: CASGIWTGSNTEAFF.

This chain's CDR3 is CSVAGTGGNYGYTF. CDR3 DNA: TGCAGCGTTGCCGGGACAGGGGGCAACTATGGCTACACCTTC. V and J are TRBV29-1 and TRBJ1-2, with 12 bases lining up with TRBD1. V dropped 4 bases and J dropped 2; count of bases not matched to a gene: 2. The CDR3 is 14 amino acids. Germline V lookup: CDR1 SQVTM, CDR2 ANQGSEA.

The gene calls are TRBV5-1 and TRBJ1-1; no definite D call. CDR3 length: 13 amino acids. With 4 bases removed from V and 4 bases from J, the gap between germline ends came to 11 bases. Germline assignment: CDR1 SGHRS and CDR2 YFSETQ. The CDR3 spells CASSESWVTEAFF. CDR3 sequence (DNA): TGCGCCAGCAGCGAGAGTTGGGTCACTGAAGCTTTCTTT.

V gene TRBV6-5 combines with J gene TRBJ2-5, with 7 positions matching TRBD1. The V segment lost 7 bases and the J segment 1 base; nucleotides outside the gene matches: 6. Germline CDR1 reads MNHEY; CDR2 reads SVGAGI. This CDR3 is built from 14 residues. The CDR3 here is CASMPWDSQETQYF. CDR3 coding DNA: TGTGCCAGCATGCCCTGGGACAGCCAAGAGACCCAGTACTTC.

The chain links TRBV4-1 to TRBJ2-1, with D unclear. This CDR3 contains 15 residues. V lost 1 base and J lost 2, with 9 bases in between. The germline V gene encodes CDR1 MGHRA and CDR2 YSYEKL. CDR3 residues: CASSQVHEAYNEQFF. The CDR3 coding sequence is TGCGCCAGCAGCCAAGTTCACGAAGCCTACAATGAGCAGTTCTTC.

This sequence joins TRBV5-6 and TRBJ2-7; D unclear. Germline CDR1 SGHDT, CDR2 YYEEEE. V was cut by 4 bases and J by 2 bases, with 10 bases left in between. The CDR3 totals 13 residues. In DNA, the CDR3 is TGTGCCAGCAGCGCGGTGACGGCCTACGAGCAGTACTTC. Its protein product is CASSAVTAYEQYF.

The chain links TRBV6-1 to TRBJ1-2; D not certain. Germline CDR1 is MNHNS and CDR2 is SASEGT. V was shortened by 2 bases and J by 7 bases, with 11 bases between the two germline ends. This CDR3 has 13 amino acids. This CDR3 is CASSEPGRAGYTF. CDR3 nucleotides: TGTGCCAGCAGTGAACCGGGTAGGGCTGGCTACACCTTC.

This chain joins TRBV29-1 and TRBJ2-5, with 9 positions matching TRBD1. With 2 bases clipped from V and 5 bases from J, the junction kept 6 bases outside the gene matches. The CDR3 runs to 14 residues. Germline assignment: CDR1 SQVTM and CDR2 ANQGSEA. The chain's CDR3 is CSVEWDRAWETQYF. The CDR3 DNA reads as TGCAGCGTTGAATGGGACAGGGCTTGGGAGACCCAGTACTTC.

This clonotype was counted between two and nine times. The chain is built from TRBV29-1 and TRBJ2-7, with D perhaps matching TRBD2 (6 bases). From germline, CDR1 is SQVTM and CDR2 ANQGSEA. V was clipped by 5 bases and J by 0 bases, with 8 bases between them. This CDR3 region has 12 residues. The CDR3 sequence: CSVLAPSYEQYF. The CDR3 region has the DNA TGCAGCGTTCTAGCGCCCTCCTACGAGCAGTACTTC.

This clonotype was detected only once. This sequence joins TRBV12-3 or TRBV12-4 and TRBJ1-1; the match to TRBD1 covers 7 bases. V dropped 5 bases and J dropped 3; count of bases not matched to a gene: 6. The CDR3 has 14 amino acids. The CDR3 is CASSRRGLDTEAFF. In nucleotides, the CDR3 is TGTGCCAGCAGTCGCAGGGGGTTGGACACTGAAGCTTTCTTT.

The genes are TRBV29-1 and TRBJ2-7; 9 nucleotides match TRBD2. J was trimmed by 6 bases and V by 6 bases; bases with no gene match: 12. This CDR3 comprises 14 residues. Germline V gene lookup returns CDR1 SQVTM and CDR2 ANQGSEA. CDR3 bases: TGCAGCGTAAACATAGCGGGAGTCCAGGCCGAGCAGTACTTC. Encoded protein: CSVNIAGVQAEQYF.

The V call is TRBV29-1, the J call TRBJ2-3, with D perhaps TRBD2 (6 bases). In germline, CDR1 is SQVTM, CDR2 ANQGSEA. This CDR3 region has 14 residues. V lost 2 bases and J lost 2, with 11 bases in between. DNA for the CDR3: TGCAGCGTTGAAACGGGGGACCTCACAGATACGCAGTATTTT. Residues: CSVETGDLTDTQYF.

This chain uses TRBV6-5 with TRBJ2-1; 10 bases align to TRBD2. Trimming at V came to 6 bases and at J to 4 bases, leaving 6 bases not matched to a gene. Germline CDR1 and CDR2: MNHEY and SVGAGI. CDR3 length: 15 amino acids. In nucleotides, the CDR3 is TGTGCCAGCAGCCTAGCGGGAGTGGGTTACAATGAGCAGTTCTTC. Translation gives CASSLAGVGYNEQFF.

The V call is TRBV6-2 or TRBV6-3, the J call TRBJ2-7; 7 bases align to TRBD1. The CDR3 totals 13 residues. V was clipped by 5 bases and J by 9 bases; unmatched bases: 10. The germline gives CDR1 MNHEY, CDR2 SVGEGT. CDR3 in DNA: TGTGCCAGCAGTGTCGACAGGGTGAGCGTGCAGTACTTC. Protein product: CASSVDRVSVQYF.

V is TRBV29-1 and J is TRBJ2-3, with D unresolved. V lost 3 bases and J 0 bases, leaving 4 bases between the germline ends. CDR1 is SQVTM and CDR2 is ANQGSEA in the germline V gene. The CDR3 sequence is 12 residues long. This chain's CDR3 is CSVDTSTDTQYF. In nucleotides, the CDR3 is TGCAGCGTTGACACTAGCACAGATACGCAGTATTTT.

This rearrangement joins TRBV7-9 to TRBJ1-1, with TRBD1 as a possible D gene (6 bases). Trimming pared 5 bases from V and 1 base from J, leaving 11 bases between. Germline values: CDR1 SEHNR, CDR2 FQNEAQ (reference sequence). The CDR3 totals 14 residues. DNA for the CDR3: TGTGCCAGCAGCGCACAGGGCGCGAACACTGAAGCTTTCTTT. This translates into CASSAQGANTEAFF.

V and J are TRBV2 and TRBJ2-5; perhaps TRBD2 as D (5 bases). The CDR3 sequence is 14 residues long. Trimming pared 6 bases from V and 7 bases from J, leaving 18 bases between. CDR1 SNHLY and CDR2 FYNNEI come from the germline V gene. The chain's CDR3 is CASSFLSASGTQYF. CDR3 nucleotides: TGTGCCAGCAGCTTTCTTAGCGCTTCGGGGACCCAGTACTTC.

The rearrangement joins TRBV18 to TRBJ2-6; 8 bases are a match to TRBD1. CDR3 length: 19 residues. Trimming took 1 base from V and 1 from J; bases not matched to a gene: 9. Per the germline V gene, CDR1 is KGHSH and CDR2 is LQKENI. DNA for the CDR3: TGTGCCAGCTCACCACTTCCCGGGACAGGAGAGTCTGGGGCCAACGTCCTGACTTTC. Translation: CASSPLPGTGESGANVLTF.

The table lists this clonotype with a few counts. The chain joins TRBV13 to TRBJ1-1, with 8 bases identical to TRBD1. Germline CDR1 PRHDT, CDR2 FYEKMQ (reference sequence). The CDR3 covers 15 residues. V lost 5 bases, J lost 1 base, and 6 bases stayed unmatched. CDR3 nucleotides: TGTGCCAGCAGCGCACCCAGGGGGCCGAACACTGAAGCTTTCTTT. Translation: CASSAPRGPNTEAFF.

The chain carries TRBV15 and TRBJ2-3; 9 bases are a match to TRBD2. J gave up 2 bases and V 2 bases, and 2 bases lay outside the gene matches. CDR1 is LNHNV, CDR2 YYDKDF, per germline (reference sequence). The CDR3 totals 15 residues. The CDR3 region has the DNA TGTGCCACCAGCAGACCTAGCGGGAACACAGATACGCAGTATTTT. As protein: CATSRPSGNTDTQYF.

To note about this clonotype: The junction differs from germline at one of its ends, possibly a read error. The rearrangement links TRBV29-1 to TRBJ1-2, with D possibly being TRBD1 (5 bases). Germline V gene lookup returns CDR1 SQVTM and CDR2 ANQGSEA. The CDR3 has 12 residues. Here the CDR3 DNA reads TGCAGCGTTGACGAGGGGCACTATGGTTACACCTTC. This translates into CSVDEGHYGYTF.

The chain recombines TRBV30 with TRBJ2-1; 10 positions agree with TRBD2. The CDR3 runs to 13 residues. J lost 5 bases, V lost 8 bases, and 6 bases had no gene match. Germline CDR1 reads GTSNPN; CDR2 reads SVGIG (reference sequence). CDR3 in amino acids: CAGSGLANNEQFF. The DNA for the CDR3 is TGTGCCGGCTCGGGACTAGCGAACAATGAGCAGTTCTTC.